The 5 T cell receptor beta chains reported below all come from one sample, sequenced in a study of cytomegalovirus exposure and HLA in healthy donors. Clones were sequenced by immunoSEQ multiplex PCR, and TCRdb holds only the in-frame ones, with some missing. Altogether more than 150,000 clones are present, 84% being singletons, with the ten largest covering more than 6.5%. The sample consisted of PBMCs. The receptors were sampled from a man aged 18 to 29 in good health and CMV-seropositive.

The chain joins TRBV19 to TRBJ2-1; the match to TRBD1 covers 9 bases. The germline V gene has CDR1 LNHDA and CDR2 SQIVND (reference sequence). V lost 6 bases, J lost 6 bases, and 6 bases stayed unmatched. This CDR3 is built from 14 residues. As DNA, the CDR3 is TGTGCCAGTAGGGGGACAGGGCTGGTCAATGAGCAGTTCTTC. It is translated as CASRGTGLVNEQFF.

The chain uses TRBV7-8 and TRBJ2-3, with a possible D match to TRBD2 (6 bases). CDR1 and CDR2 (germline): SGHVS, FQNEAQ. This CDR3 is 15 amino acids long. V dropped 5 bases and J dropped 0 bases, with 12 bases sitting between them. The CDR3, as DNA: TGTGCCAGCAGCCCTCCGGGACTCAGCACAGATACGCAGTATTTT. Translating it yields CASSPPGLSTDTQYF.

The CDR3 sequence: CASLTSGRAGETQYF. CDR3 bases: TGTGCCAGCTTGACTAGCGGGAGGGCGGGGGAGACCCAGTACTTC. The chain is built from TRBV2 and TRBJ2-5; 14 bases agree with TRBD2. Trimming took 8 bases from V and 5 from J; bases not matched to a gene: 7. Germline CDR1 and CDR2: SNHLY and FYNNEI. CDR3 size: 15 residues.

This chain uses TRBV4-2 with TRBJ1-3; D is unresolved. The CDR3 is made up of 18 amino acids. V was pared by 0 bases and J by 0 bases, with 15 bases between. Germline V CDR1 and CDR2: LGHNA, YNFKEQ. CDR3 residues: CASSQDPQAAYSGNTIYF. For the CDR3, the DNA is TGTGCCAGCAGCCAAGACCCCCAGGCAGCCTACTCTGGAAACACCATATATTTT.

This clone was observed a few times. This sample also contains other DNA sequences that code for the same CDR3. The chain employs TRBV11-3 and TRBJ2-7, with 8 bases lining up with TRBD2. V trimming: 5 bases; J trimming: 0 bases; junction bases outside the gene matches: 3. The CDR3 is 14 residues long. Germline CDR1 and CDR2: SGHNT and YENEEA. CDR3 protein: CASSPTSGSYEQYF. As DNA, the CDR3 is TGTGCCAGCAGCCCTACTAGCGGCTCCTACGAGCAGTACTTC.